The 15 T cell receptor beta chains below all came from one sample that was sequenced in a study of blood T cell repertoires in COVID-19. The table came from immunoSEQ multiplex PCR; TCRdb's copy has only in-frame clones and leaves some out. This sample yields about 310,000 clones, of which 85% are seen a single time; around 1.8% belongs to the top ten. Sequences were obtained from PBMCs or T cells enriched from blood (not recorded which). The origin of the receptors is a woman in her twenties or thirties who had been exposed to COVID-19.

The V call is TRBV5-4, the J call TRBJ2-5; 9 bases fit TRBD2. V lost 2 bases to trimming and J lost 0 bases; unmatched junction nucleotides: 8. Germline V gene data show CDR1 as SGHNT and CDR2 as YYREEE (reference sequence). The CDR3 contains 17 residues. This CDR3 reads CASSFPPSGVYQETQYF. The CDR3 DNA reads TGTGCCAGCAGCTTCCCTCCTAGCGGGGTCTACCAAGAGACCCAGTACTTC.

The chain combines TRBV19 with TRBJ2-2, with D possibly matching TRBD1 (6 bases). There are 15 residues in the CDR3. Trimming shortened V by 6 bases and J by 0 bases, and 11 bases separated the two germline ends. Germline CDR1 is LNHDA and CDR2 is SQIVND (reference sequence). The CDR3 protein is CASSVGASNTGELFF. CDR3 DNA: TGTGCCAGTAGCGTGGGGGCCTCGAACACCGGGGAGCTGTTTTTT. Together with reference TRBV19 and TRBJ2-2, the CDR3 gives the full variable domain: DGGITQSPKYLFRKEGQNVTLSCEQNLNHDAMYWYRQDPGQGLRLIYYSQIVNDFQKGDIAEGYSVSREKKESFPLTVTSAQKNPTAFYLCASSVGASNTGELFFGEGSRLTVL.

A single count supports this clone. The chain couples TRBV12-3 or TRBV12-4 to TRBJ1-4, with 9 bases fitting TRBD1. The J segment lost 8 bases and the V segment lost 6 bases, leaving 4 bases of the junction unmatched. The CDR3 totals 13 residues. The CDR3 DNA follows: TGTGCCAGCAGACAGGGGGCTCTAGAAAAACTGTTTTTT. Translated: CASRQGALEKLFF.

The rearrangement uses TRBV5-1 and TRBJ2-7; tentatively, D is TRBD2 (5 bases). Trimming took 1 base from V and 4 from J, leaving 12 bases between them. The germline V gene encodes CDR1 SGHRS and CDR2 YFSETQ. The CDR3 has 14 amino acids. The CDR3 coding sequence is TGCGCCAGCAGCTTGTCAGACTATCGATACGAGCAGTACTTC. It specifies CASSLSDYRYEQYF.

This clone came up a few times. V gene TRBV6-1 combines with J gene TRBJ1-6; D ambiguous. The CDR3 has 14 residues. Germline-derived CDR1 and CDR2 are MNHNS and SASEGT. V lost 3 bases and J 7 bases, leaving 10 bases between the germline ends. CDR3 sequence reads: CASSEFRKNSPLHF. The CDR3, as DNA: TGTGCCAGCAGTGAGTTCAGGAAAAATTCACCCCTCCACTTT.

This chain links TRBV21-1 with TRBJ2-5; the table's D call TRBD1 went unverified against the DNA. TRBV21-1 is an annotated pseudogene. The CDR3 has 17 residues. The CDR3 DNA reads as TGTGCCAGCAGCAAAGAGGGGGAACATAAGACACAAGAGACCCAGTACTTC. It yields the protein CASSKEGEHKTQETQYF.

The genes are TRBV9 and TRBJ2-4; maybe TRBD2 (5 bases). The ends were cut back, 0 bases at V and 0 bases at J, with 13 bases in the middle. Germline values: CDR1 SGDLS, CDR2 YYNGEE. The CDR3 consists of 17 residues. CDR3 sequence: CASSVDPTIQAKNIQYF. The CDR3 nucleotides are TGTGCCAGCAGCGTAGACCCGACTATCCAAGCCAAAAACATTCAGTACTTC.

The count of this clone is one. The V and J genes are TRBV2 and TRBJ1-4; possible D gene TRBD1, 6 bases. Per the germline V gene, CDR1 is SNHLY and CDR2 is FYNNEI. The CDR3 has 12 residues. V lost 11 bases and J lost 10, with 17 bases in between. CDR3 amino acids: CASRDNTGKLFF. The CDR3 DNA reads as TGTGCCTCACGGGACAATACGGGAAAACTGTTTTTT.

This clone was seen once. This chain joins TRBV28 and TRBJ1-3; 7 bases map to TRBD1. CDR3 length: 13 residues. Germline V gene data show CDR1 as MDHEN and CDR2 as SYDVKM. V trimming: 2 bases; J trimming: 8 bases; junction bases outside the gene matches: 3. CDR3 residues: CASSLIQGDTIYF. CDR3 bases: TGTGCCAGCAGTTTAATCCAGGGGGACACCATATATTTT.

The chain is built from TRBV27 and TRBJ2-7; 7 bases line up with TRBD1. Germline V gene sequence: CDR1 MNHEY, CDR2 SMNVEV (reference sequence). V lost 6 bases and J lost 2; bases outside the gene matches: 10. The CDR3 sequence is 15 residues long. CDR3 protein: CASSLIPGTAYEQYF. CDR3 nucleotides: TGTGCCAGCAGCCTAATTCCCGGGACAGCCTACGAGCAGTACTTC.

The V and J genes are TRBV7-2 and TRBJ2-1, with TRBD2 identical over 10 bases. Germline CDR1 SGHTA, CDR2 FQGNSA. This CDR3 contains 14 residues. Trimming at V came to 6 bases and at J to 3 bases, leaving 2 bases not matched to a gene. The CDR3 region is CASRKRGGYNEQFF. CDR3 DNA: TGTGCCAGCAGGAAGCGGGGGGGCTACAATGAGCAGTTCTTC.

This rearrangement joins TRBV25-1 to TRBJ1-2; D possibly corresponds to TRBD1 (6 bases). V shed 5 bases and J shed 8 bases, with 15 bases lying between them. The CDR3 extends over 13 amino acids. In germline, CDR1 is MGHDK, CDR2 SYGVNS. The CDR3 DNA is TGTGCCAGCAGTAATACAGGGTCCGGCGGCTACACCTTC. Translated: CASSNTGSGGYTF.

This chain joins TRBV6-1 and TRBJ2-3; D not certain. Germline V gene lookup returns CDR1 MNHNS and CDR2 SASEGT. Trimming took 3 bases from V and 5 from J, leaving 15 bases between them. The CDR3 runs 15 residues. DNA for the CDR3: TGTGCCAGCAGTGATCCCAGGTGGGTCCAAGATACGCAGTATTTT. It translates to CASSDPRWVQDTQYF.

This chain's CDR3 is CASHSNRVRTGELFF. The DNA of the CDR3 is TGTGCCAGCCACTCCAATCGCGTGAGGACCGGGGAGCTGTTTTTT. V is TRBV7-6 and J is TRBJ2-2; no clear D. With 8 bases removed from V and 5 bases from J, the gap between germline ends came to 18 bases. The germline V gene encodes CDR1 SGHVS and CDR2 FNYEAQ. The CDR3 is 15 residues long.

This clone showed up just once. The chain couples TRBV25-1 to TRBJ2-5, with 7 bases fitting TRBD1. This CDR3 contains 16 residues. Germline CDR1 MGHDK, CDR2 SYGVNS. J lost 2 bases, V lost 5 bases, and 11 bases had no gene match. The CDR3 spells CASSSIRDRDQETQYF. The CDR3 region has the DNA TGTGCCAGCAGTTCAATCAGAGACAGGGATCAAGAGACCCAGTACTTC.